Listed below are T cell receptor beta chains from one sample, sequenced in a study of cytomegalovirus exposure and HLA in healthy donors. Profiling relied on immunoSEQ multiplex PCR, and the TCRdb table lists in-frame clones only, not all of them. This sample yields around 99,000 clones, of which roughly three fifths are seen a single time; roughly 6.7% belongs to the top ten. Sequences were obtained from PBMCs. The receptors shown here come from a woman aged 30 to 39 in good health and CMV-seronegative. CDR3s include the opening cysteine and the closing phenylalanine or tryptophan. Not all rows give a size; the values are once, few, many and, for expanded clones, a class.

len: 16; abundance: .; v_gene: TRBV4-3; CDR3aa: CASSQEWTGGLYEQYF
len: 14; abundance: .; v_gene: TRBV25-1; CDR3aa: CASNRAGGNEKLFF
len: 13; abundance: .; v_gene: TRBV6-1; CDR3aa: CASSVGTGYEQYF
len: 16; abundance: .; v_gene: TRBV6-5; CDR3aa: CASSSHQGARGTEAFF
len: 14; abundance: few; v_gene: TRBV6-6; CDR3aa: CASSPGGSDYGYTF
len: 16; abundance: .; v_gene: TRBV5-4; CDR3aa: CASSPASRAAYNEQFF
len: 12; abundance: .; v_gene: TRBV7-2; CDR3aa: CASSRDRGRAFF
len: 15; abundance: few; v_gene: TRBV6-1; CDR3aa: CASDRDRGVWNEQFF
len: 15; abundance: .; v_gene: TRBV7-2; CDR3aa: CASSLASGGSYEQYF
len: 12; abundance: few; v_gene: TRBV27; CDR3aa: CASSFAGTEAFF
len: 17; abundance: .; v_gene: TRBV4-3; CDR3aa: CASSQDGTGEAYNEQFF
len: 15; abundance: .; v_gene: TRBV9; CDR3aa: CASSGRLAGRGEQFF
len: 14; abundance: .; v_gene: TRBV29-1; CDR3aa: CSVRSQGRDYGYTF
len: 13; abundance: .; v_gene: TRBV9; CDR3aa: CASSVDSNYGYTF
len: 12; abundance: few; v_gene: TRBV29-1; CDR3aa: CSVADSQETQYF
len: 21; abundance: .; v_gene: TRBV9; CDR3aa: CASSVDVPGLAGEGVGETQYF
len: 17; abundance: .; v_gene: TRBV7-2; CDR3aa: CASRPSSGSHRTDTQYF
len: 15; abundance: .; v_gene: TRBV6-5; CDR3aa: CAGSTGQDPFYEQYF
len: 14; abundance: .; v_gene: TRBV10-3; CDR3aa: CAISEGQGNTEAFF
len: 15; abundance: .; v_gene: TRBV27; CDR3aa: CASSSVRQGRTEAFF
len: 14; abundance: few; v_gene: TRBV11-2; CDR3aa: CASSKGAYGNTIYF
len: 13; abundance: few; v_gene: TRBV7-9; CDR3aa: CASSLRENTEAFF
len: 15; abundance: .; v_gene: TRBV18; CDR3aa: CASSPMGQGQETQYF
len: 11; abundance: .; v_gene: TRBV9; CDR3aa: CASSRGAEQYF
len: 16; abundance: .; v_gene: TRBV9; CDR3aa: CASSWGPAYSNQPQHF
len: 15; abundance: few; v_gene: TRBV5-4; CDR3aa: CAITGMRGGADTQYF
len: 13; abundance: .; v_gene: TRBV10-1; CDR3aa: CASSRRGNTEAFF
len: 14; abundance: few; v_gene: TRBV4-2; CDR3aa: CASSPGTTYNEQFF
len: 15; abundance: .; v_gene: TRBV6-5; CDR3aa: CASSTGQGGTGELFF
len: 13; abundance: .; v_gene: TRBV6-1; CDR3aa: CASRDTMNTEAFF
len: 16; abundance: .; v_gene: TRBV7-2; CDR3aa: CASSLKAGGPQNEQFF
len: 15; abundance: .; v_gene: TRBV5-6; CDR3aa: CASSLWDRVVNGYTF
len: 16; abundance: .; v_gene: TRBV6-6; CDR3aa: CASSLWGTIYNSPLHF
len: 16; abundance: .; v_gene: TRBV28; CDR3aa: CASSPVVRGLRETQYF
len: 14; abundance: few; v_gene: TRBV6-5; CDR3aa: CASSDGGTTDTQYF
len: 14; abundance: .; v_gene: TRBV5-1; CDR3aa: CASSSQGVQETQYF
len: 10; abundance: few; v_gene: TRBV29-1; CDR3aa: CSVHRDGYTF